This T cell receptor beta chain derives from a study of cytomegalovirus exposure and HLA in healthy donors. Overall study: In a later analysis, it was reported that the 110 or so validation repertoires had been produced on the same platform as the 700 or so repertoires belonging to the first cohort.

TCRdb keeps only in-frame clones here, not all; method: immunoSEQ multiplex PCR. The table lists roughly 70,000 clones, 95% to 98% of them singletons. Germline-derived CDR1 and CDR2 are SEHNR and FQNEAQ (reference sequence). The CDR3 covers 16 residues. J was trimmed by 5 bases and V by 5 bases; bases with no gene match: 10. The study, taken as a whole, reports: TCR sequences were mostly rare, though some public TCRs occurred in many donors. In vitro assays verified that three CMV-associated chains recognized CMV antigens specifically. A subsequent analysis found that TCR clusters from the first cohort also tended to co-occur in the approximately 130 validation repertoires, with roughly 95% of cluster scores above 0.

With respect to this clone: Its antigen remains unknown.

The chain is built from TRBV7-9 and TRBJ2-5; 11 bases are shared with TRBD2. The specimen was PBMCs. The sequence derives from a woman younger than 30 in good health and CMV-seropositive. This chain's CDR3 is CASSRLLTSGSETQYF. CDR3 DNA: TGTGCCAGCAGCCGTCTACTTACTAGCGGGAGTGAGACCCAGTACTTC.